A selection of T cell receptor beta chains follows, all from one sample in a study of T-cell memory formation after mild COVID-19. TCRdb used MiXCR to reprocess the 5' RACE reads, holding one entry per CDR3 protein. Altogether 150,000 to 200,000 distinct CDR3 sequences are present, roughly 30% being singletons, with the ten largest covering about 11%. The specimen sequenced was PBMCs or a T cell subset sorted from them (not recorded which). These TCRs come from an adult woman who had mild COVID-19 (a few samples of this study predate the infection). Cell type and time point are not known. Both conserved end residues are part of each CDR3. D genes are given only for firm matches.

v_call d_call cdr3_aa
TRBV19 TRBD1 CASSSGQGRDEKLFF
TRBV5-6 - CASSLENWGIRAEQYF
TRBV24-1 TRBD2 CATSDFRGGDVGEQYF
TRBV12-3/TRBV12-4 TRBD1 CASSPRGRNRQPQHF
TRBV3-1 - CASSQDGAAKYEQYF
TRBV5-6 - CASSPGMTGTDTQYF
TRBV20-1 - CSAREGHFSNQPQHF
TRBV6-6 TRBD1 CASSYQGAGNSPLHF
TRBV20-1 TRBD1 CSARVTGVPHEQYF
TRBV4-3 - CASAGTSRETQYF
TRBV29-1 TRBD2 CSVAGLAGVNTDTQYF
TRBV3-1 - CASSPGGNTGELFF
TRBV11-2 - CASTLSTDTQYF
TRBV7-9 - CASSGGRGRNEQFF
TRBV6-1 TRBD1 CASSEARDRVFLGTYEQYF
TRBV5-1 TRBD2 CASSPGLAGGQETQYF
TRBV5-1 TRBD2 CASRATSGTPYNEQFF
TRBV12-3/TRBV12-4 - CASSLNRDSNQPQHF
TRBV20-1 TRBD1 CSARVRSIVRQGDYGYTF
TRBV7-3 TRBD2 CASSSGLAGGTGELFF
TRBV5-1 TRBD2 CASSLVTSRDNEQFF
TRBV6-1 - CASSESVISTDTQYF
TRBV5-6 - CASSRNGDYGYTF
TRBV20-1 - CSASEAGLSYEQYF
TRBV3-1 TRBD1 CASSLQGEETQYF
TRBV21-1 - CASSIGRAEGPKETQYF
TRBV20-1 TRBD1 CSARARTGFSEAFF
TRBV20-1 TRBD2 CSARGDRSSYNEQFF
TRBV5-1 - CASSPVGEETQYF
TRBV7-2 - CASSRGGGQGYGYTF
TRBV7-2 - CASRGWPNQPQHF
TRBV6-1 - CASSEARRGHQPQHF
TRBV7-9 TRBD1 CASRRTGGEGYTF
TRBV2 - CASESGDQETQYF
TRBV12-3/TRBV12-4 - CASIGRQGNTIYF
TRBV29-1 - CSVPRGGTDTQYF
TRBV5-1 - CASSLAAGLSYEQYF
TRBV10-2 - CASRTRTGTDTQYF
TRBV2 TRBD1 CASSRYRGDTEAFF
TRBV10-3 - CAISETSYEQYF
TRBV12-3/TRBV12-4 TRBD1 CASSAGQGSSETQYF
TRBV29-1 - CSVAGLDGYTF
TRBV29-1 - CSVESMGRERFF
TRBV7-2 - CASSLSHLNYGYTF
TRBV4-2 - CASSQDRSPAWQYF
TRBV7-3 TRBD1 CASRRTGDQEAFF
TRBV4-3 TRBD1 CASSLHRGTETQYF
TRBV3-1 - CASSQGGTPREQYF
TRBV15 - CATSRVEGSDTEAFF
TRBV2 - CASSEEGEGVFYNEQFF
TRBV20-1 TRBD1 CSAAQTTGSGTDTQYF
TRBV6-5 - CASNWGYEQYF
TRBV5-1 TRBD2 CASRTSGGQETQYF
TRBV4-3 - CASSLGTGETQYF
TRBV4-1 - CASSLSDAGQNTEAFF